The clone carrying this TCR beta chain was seen more than once but under ten times. No antigen is known for it. Each ophthalmopathy patient scored at least 3 on the Clinical Activity Score and at least 4 on NOSPECS grade, with duration under 3 months. PBMCs came from roughly 10 ml fresh peripheral blood. These data are taken from a study of T cells in Graves' hyperthyroidism and ophthalmopathy. Overall study findings and caveats: Peripheral blood also featured most of the thyroid clonotypes expanded above 0.001.

V lost 2 bases to trimming and J lost 7 bases, with 8 bases between them. Looked up from germline, CDR1 is SGHTA and CDR2 is FQGNSA. The CDR3 is made up of 12 amino acids. Regions amplified from RNA transcripts were the TCR beta CDR3 regions. The primer set for the first-round RT-PCR of the TCR CDR3 was HTBI. MiXCR, applied by TCRdb to the multiplex PCR reads, yields one record per CDR3 protein. The sample has around 390,000 distinct CDR3 sequences; approximately 14% are singletons. This sequence joins TRBV7-2 and TRBJ1-1; D is uncertain. This TCR came from a woman in her thirties with Graves' ophthalmopathy. Sequences were obtained from blood. The CDR3 protein is CASSLKVSEAFF. CDR3 sequence (DNA): TGTGCCAGCAGCTTAAAGGTCAGTGAAGCTTTCTTT.